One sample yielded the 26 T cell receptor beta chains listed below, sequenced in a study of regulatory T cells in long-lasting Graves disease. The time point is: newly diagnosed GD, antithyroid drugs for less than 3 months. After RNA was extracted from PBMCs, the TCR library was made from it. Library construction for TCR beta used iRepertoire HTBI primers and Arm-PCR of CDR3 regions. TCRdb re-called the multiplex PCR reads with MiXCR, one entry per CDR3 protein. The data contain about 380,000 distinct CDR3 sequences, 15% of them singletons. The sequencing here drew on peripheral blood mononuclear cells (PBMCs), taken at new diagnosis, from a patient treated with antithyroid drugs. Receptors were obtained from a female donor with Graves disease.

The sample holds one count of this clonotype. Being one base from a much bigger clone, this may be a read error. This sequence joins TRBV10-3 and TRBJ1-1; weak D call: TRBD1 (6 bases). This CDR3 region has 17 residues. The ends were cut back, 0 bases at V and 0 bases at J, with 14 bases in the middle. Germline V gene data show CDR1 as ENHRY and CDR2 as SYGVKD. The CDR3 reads CAISESSPGHVNTEAFF. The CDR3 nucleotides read TGTGCCATCAGTGAGTCCTCACCGGGACATGTGAACACTGAAGCTTTCTTT.

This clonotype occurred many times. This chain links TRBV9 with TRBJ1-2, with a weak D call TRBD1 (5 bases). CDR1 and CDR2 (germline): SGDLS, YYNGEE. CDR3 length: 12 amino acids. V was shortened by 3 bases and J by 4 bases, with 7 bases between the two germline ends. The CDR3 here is CASSGDFYGYTF. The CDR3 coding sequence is TGTGCCAGCAGCGGGGACTTCTATGGCTACACCTTC.

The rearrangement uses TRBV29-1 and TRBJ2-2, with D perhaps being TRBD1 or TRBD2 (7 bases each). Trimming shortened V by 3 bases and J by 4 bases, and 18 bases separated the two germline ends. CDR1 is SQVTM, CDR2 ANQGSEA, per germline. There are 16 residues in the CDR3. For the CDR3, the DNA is TGCAGCGTTGAGGGTAGGGGGGGACAGAGCACCGGGGAGCTGTTTTTT. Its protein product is CSVEGRGGQSTGELFF.

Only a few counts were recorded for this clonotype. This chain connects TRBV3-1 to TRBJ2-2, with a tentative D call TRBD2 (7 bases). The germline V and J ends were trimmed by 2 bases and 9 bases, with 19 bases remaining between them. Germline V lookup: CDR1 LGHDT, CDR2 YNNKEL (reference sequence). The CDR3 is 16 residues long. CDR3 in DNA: TGTGCCAGCAGCCAAAGGGGGAGGGGGAGTCTCCGGGAGCTGTTTTTT. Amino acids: CASSQRGRGSLRELFF. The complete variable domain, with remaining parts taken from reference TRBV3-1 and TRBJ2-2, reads DTAVSQTPKYLVTQMGNDKSIKCEQNLGHDTMYWYKQDSKKFLKIMFSYNNKELIINETVPNRFSPKSPDKAHLNLHINSLELGDSAVYFCASSQRGRGSLRELFFGEGSRLTVL.

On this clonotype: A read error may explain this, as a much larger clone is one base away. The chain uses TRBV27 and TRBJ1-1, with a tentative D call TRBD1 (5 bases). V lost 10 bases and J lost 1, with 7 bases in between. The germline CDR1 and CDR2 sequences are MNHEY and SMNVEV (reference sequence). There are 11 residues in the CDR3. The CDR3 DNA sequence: TGTGCCAACGGGACGAACACTGAAGCTTTCTTT. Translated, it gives CANGTNTEAFF.

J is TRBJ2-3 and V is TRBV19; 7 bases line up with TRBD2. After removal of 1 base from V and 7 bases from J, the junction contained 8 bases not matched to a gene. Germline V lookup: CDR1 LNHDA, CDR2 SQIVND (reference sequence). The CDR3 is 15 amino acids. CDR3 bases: TGTGCCAGTAGTATAGTCGGCGGGAGTTCAAATACGCAGTATTTT. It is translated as CASSIVGGSSNTQYF.

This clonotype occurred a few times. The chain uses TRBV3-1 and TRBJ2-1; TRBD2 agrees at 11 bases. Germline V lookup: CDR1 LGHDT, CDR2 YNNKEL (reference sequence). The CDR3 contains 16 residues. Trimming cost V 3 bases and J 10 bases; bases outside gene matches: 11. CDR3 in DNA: TGTGCCAGCAGCCATGGTGTTAGCGGGGGGGCCCGGGAGCAGTTCTTC. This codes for CASSHGVSGGAREQFF.

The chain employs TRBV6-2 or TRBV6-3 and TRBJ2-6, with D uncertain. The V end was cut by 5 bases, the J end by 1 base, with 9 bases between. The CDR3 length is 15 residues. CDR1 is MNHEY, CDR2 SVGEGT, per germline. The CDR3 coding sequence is TGTGCCAGCAGTCCTTTAGAATCTGGGGCCAACGTCCTGACTTTC. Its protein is CASSPLESGANVLTF.

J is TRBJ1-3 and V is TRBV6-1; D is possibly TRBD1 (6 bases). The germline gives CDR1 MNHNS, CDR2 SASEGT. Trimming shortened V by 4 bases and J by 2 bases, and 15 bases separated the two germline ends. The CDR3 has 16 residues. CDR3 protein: CASSARQVRAGNTIYF. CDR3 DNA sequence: TGTGCCAGCAGTGCTCGACAGGTGCGTGCTGGAAACACCATATATTTT.

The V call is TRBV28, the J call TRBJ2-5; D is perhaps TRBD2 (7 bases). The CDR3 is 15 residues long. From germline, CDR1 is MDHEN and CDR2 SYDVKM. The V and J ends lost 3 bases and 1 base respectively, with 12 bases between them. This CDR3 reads CASSFAGATQETQYF. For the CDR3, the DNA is TGTGCCAGCAGTTTTGCGGGGGCGACCCAAGAGACCCAGTACTTC.

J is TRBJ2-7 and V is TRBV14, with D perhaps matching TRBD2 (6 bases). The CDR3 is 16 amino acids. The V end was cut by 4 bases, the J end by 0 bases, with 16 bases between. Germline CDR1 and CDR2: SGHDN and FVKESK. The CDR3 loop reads CASSRGPWGGSYEQYF. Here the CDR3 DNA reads TGTGCCAGCAGCCGAGGCCCATGGGGAGGCTCCTACGAGCAGTACTTC.

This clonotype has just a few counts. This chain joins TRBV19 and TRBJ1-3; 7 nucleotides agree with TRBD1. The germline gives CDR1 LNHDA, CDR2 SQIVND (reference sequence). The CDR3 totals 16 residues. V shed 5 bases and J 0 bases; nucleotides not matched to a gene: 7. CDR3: CASSPQGILSGNTIYF. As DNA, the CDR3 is TGTGCCAGTAGTCCACAGGGGATACTCTCTGGAAACACCATATATTTT.

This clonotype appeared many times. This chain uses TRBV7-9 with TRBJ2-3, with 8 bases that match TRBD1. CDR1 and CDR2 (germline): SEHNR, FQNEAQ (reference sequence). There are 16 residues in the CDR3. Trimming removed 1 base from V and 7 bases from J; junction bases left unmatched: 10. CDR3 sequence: CASSLVPDRDAHTQYF. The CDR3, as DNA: TGTGCCAGCAGCTTAGTTCCGGACAGGGATGCCCATACGCAGTATTTT.

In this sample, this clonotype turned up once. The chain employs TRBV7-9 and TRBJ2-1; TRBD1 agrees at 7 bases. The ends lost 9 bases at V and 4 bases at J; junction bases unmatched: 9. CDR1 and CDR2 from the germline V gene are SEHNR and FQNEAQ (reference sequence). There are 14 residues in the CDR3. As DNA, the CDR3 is TGTGCCAGTTGGGCCGGGACAGAATACAATGAGCAGTTCTTC. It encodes CASWAGTEYNEQFF.

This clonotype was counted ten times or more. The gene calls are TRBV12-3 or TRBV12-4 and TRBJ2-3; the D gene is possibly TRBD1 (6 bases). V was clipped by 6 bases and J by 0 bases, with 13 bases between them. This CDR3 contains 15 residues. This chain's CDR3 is CASSSDRLSTDTQYF. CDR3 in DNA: TGTGCCAGCAGCTCTGACAGGCTGAGCACAGATACGCAGTATTTT.

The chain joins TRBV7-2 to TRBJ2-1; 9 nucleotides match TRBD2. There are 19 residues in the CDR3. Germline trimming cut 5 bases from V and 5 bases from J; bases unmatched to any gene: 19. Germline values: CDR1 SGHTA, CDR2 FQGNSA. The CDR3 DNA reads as TGTGCCAGCAGCGCCAGACATCGGGGCTTAGCGGGAGAAAACAATGAGCAGTTCTTC. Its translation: CASSARHRGLAGENNEQFF. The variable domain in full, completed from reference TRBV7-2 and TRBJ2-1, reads GAGVSQSPSNKVTEKGKDVELRCDPISGHTALYWYRQSLGQGLEFLIYFQGNSAPDKSGLPSDRFSAERTGGSVSTLTIQRTQQEDSAVYLCASSARHRGLAGENNEQFFGPGTRLTVL.

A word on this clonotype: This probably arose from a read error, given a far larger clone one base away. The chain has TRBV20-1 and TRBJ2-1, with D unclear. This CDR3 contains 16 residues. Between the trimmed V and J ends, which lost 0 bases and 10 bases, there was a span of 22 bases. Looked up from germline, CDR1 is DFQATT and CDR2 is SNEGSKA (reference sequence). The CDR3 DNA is TGCAGTGCTAGAGATCCAGTTCTACAGAGCTCCTACGAGCAGTTCTTC. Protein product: CSARDPVLQSSYEQFF.

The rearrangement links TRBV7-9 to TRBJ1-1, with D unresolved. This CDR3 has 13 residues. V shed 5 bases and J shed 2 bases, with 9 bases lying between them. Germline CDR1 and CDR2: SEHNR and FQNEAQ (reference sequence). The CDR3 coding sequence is TGTGCCAGCAGCCACGGACCTAACACTGAAGCTTTCTTT. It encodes CASSHGPNTEAFF.

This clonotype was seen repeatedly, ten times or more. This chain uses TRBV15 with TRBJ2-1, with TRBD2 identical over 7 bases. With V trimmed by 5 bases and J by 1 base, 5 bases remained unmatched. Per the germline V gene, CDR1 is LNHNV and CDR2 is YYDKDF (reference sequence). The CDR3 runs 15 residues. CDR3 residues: CATSLAASSYNEQFF. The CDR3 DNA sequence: TGTGCCACCAGCCTAGCGGCGTCATCCTACAATGAGCAGTTCTTC.

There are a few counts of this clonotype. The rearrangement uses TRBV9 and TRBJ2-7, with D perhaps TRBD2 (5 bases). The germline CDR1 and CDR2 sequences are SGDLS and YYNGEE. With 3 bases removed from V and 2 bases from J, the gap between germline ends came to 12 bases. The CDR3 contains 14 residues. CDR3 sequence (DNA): TGTGCCAGCAGCGGGAGGACGTCAACCTACGAGCAGTACTTC. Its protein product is CASSGRTSTYEQYF.

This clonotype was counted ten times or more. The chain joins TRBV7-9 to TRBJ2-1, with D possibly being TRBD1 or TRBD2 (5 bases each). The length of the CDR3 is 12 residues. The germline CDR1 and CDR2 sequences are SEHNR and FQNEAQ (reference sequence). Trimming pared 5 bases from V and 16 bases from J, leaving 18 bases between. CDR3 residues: CASSTGPQLSFF. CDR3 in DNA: TGTGCCAGCAGCACGGGACCCCAGCTGAGCTTCTTC.

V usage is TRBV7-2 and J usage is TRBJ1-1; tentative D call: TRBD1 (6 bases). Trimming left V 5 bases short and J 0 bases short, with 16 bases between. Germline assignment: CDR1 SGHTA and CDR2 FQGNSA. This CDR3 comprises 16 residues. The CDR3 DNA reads TGTGCCAGCAGCCTCCGACAGGCTACCATGAACACTGAAGCTTTCTTT. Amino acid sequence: CASSLRQATMNTEAFF.

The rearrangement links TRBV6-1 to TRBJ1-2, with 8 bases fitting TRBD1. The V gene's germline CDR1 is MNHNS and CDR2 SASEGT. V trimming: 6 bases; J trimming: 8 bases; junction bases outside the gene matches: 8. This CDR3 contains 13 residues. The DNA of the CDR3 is TGTGCCAGCAGCCGACCAGGGGGCGACGGCTACACCTTC. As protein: CASSRPGGDGYTF.

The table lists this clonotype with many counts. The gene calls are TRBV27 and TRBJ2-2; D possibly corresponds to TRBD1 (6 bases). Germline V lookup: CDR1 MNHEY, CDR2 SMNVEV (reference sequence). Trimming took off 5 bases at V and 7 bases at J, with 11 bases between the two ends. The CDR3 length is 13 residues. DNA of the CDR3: TGTGCCAGCAGTGAACGACAGGTCGGGGAGCTGTTTTTT. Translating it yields CASSERQVGELFF.

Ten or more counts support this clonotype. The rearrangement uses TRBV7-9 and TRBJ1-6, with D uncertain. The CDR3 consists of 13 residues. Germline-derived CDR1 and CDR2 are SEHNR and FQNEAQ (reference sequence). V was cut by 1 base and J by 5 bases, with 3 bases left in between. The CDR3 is CASSLVNNSPLHF. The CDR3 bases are TGTGCCAGCAGCTTAGTTAATAATTCACCCCTCCACTTT.

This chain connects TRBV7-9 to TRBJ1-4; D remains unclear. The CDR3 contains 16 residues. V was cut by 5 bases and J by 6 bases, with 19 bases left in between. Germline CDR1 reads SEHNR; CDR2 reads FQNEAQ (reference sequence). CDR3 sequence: CASSPRPAKVDEKLFF. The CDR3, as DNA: TGTGCCAGCAGCCCTCGACCGGCGAAGGTAGATGAAAAACTGTTTTTT.